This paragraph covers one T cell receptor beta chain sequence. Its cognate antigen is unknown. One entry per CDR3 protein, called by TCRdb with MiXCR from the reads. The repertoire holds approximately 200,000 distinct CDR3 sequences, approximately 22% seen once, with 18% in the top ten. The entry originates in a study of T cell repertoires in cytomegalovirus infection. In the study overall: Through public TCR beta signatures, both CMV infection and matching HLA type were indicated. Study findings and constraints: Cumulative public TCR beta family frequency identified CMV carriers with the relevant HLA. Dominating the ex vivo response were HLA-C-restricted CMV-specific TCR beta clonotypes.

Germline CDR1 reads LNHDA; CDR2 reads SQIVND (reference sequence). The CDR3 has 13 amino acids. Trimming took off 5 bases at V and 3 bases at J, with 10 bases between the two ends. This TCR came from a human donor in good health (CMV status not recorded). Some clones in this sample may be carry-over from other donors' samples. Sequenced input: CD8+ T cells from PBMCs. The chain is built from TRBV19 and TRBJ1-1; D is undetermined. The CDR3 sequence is CASSGKTYTEAFF. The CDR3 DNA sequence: TGTGCCAGTAGTGGCAAAACATACACTGAAGCTTTCTTT.